What follows is one T cell receptor beta chain and its context. What it recognizes is unknown. The data derive from a study of T cell responses to AZD1222 COVID-19 vaccine. General study findings and limits: Spike-specific TCR breadth and depth were elevated following two AZD1222 doses. Repertoires in all cases were sampled only once the peak T cell response had passed.

The CDR3 is 13 amino acids. Trimming removed 1 base at V and 8 bases at J, with 11 bases between. Germline loops: CDR1 SEHNR, CDR2 FQNEAQ (reference sequence). The table came from immunoSEQ multiplex PCR; TCRdb's copy has only in-frame clones and leaves some out. The sample consists of some 170,000 clones, approximately 91% of them appearing once. The clonotype originates from an adult in good health. The chain is built from TRBV7-9 and TRBJ1-2; D remains unclear. This sample comprised peripheral blood, obtained on day 0 of AZD1222 vaccination. Here the CDR3 reads CASSLGGLEGYTF. The CDR3, as DNA: TGTGCCAGCAGCTTAGGCGGATTGGAGGGCTACACCTTC. Full variable domain (remainder filled in from reference TRBV7-9 and TRBJ1-2): DTGVSQNPRHKITKRGQNVTFRCDPISEHNRLYWYRQTLGQGPEFLTYFQNEAQLEKSRLLSDRFSAERPKGSFSTLEIQRTEQGDSAMYLCASSLGGLEGYTFGSGTRLTVV.